The 16 T cell receptor beta chains reported below all come from one sample, sequenced in a study of human T cells and chemical hapten exposure. Each CDR3 protein gets one entry after TCRdb re-called the RACE reads with MiXCR. This repertoire shows about 130,000 distinct CDR3 sequences, approximately 9.5% found once; its top ten account for around 1.7%. Time point in this sample: healthy volunteer bleed at 2 weeks. Unseparated into fractions, whole blood served as the source from which total RNA was extracted. Sequencing was carried out using whole blood. The origin of the receptors is a male donor in good health. Some clones in this sample may be carry-over from other donors' samples.

This clonotype turned up a few times. V gene TRBV7-3 combines with J gene TRBJ1-1; no firm D call. This CDR3 has 13 amino acids. The ends were cut back, 3 bases at V and 4 bases at J, with 9 bases in the middle. Germline CDR1 is SGHTA and CDR2 is FQGTGA. CDR3 bases: TGTGCCAGCAGCTTGTTCCCTGCCACTGAAGCTTTCTTT. Amino acid sequence: CASSLFPATEAFF.

This clonotype was counted at least ten times. The chain links TRBV5-1 to TRBJ2-2, with D uncertain. The germline CDR1 and CDR2 sequences are SGHRS and YFSETQ. V gave up 0 bases and J gave up 6 bases, with 18 bases separating them. The CDR3 length is 17 residues. The CDR3 loop reads CASSLVSTPIVPGELFF. CDR3 DNA: TGCGCCAGCAGCTTGGTCTCAACACCGATTGTCCCCGGGGAGCTGTTTTTT. Together with reference TRBV5-1 and TRBJ2-2, the CDR3 gives the full variable domain: KAGVTQTPRYLIKTRGQQVTLSCSPISGHRSVSWYQQTPGQGLQFLFEYFSETQRNKGNFPGRFSGRQFSNSRSEMNVSTLELGDSALYLCASSLVSTPIVPGELFFGEGSRLTVL.

This chain links TRBV28 with TRBJ2-5, with 10 nucleotides matching TRBD1. Per germline, CDR1 MDHEN and CDR2 SYDVKM. The CDR3 has 16 residues. V shed 5 bases, J shed 5 bases, and the junction held 11 bases outside the gene matches. The CDR3 region is CASSVSMGQGWETQYF. The CDR3 DNA follows: TGTGCCAGCAGTGTCTCAATGGGACAGGGGTGGGAGACCCAGTACTTC. The full variable domain, with the rest looked up from reference TRBV28 and TRBJ2-5, is DVKVTQSSRYLVKRTGEKVFLECVQDMDHENMFWYRQDPGLGLRLIYFSYDVKMKEKGDIPEGYSVSREKKERFSLILESASTNQTSMYLCASSVSMGQGWETQYFGPGTRLLVL.

The gene calls are TRBV5-4 and TRBJ2-7; 8 nucleotides match TRBD2. Germline V CDR1 and CDR2: SGHNT, YYREEE (reference sequence). The V and J ends lost 4 bases and 0 bases, in that order; junction bases with no gene match: 6. The CDR3 covers 15 residues. The CDR3 sequence is CASSRAGEDSYEQYF. The CDR3 nucleotides are TGTGCCAGCAGCAGAGCGGGAGAGGACTCCTACGAGCAGTACTTC.

This clonotype has just a few counts. The V gene is TRBV27, the J gene TRBJ2-1; 8 bases are shared with TRBD1. V was clipped by 2 bases and J by 0 bases; unmatched bases: 3. Germline values: CDR1 MNHEY, CDR2 SMNVEV (reference sequence). The CDR3 is made up of 16 amino acids. The CDR3 DNA reads TGTGCCAGCAGTTTAATCACAGGGGGCTCCTACAATGAGCAGTTCTTC. Residues: CASSLITGGSYNEQFF.

In its sample, this clonotype was seen many times. V usage is TRBV7-8 and J usage is TRBJ2-2; maybe TRBD1 (5 bases). The CDR3 is 15 residues long. Germline CDR1 is SGHVS and CDR2 is FQNEAQ. Trimming removed 1 base from V and 1 base from J, with 7 bases in between. Here the CDR3 reads CASSLVQGNTGELFF. CDR3 sequence (DNA): TGTGCCAGCAGCTTAGTCCAGGGGAACACCGGGGAGCTGTTTTTT.

This chain links TRBV4-1 with TRBJ2-7, with TRBD1 as a possible D gene (6 bases). Trimming removed 1 base at V and 4 bases at J, with 11 bases between. Germline V gene data show CDR1 as MGHRA and CDR2 as YSYEKL. The CDR3 is 14 residues long. The CDR3 region is CASSQGTDSYEQYF. The DNA for the CDR3 is TGCGCCAGCAGCCAAGGGACAGACTCGTACGAGCAGTACTTC.

This clonotype was seen repeatedly, ten times or more. This chain joins TRBV7-9 and TRBJ2-4, with a possible D match to TRBD1 (6 bases). V lost 5 bases to trimming and J lost 1 base, with 15 bases between them. CDR3 length equals 16 residues. Per the germline V gene, CDR1 is SEHNR and CDR2 is FQNEAQ (reference sequence). CDR3 sequence: CASSLQGRWAKNIQYF. The CDR3 nucleotides are TGTGCCAGCAGCCTACAGGGAAGGTGGGCCAAAAACATTCAGTACTTC.

This clonotype was seen many times. The genes are TRBV12-3 or TRBV12-4 and TRBJ2-1, with 7 bases matching TRBD1. V was clipped by 8 bases and J by 2 bases; unmatched bases: 12. The CDR3 is 16 amino acids. The CDR3 loop reads CASLSSRGGPYNEQFF. The CDR3 region has the DNA TGTGCCAGCCTCTCGAGCCGAGGGGGCCCCTACAATGAGCAGTTCTTC.

This clonotype appeared a single time. A read error may produce the germline difference seen at one junction end. The chain's CDR3 is CASSFVNSPIHF. The DNA of the CDR3 is TGTGCCAGCAGTTTCGTTAATTCACCCATCCACTTT. The chain recombines TRBV12-3 or TRBV12-4 with TRBJ1-6; D is unresolved. The CDR3 totals 12 residues.

In this sample, this clonotype turned up a few times. V and J are TRBV25-1 and TRBJ2-7; 12 nucleotides line up with TRBD2. The CDR3 is made up of 15 amino acids. V shed 4 bases, J shed 3 bases, and the junction held 4 bases outside the gene matches. Germline CDR1 and CDR2: MGHDK and SYGVNS. The CDR3 sequence: CASSAGLAGNYEQYF. The CDR3 DNA reads TGTGCCAGCAGTGCCGGACTAGCGGGGAACTACGAGCAGTACTTC.

A note on this clonotype: This could be a read error, since a much larger clone is one nucleotide away. The chain carries TRBV4-2 and TRBJ2-1; possible D gene TRBD2, 6 bases. The V end lost 4 bases, the J end lost 3 bases, and 10 bases lay between the germline ends. Germline loops: CDR1 LGHNA, CDR2 YNFKEQ. The CDR3 totals 14 residues. The CDR3 DNA is TGTGCCAGCAGCCCCGGGCGGGACTACAATGAGCAGTTCTTC. Residues: CASSPGRDYNEQFF.

At least ten counts were recorded for this clonotype. The chain has TRBV6-1 and TRBJ2-1; D is unresolved. The germline V gene encodes CDR1 MNHNS and CDR2 SASEGT. Trimming took 1 base from V and 6 from J, leaving 4 bases between them. The CDR3 is 12 residues long. The DNA for the CDR3 is TGTGCCAGCAGTGAAGGGCCCAATGAGCAGTTCTTC. This translates into CASSEGPNEQFF.

This CDR3 reads CASSVGSFEHTQYF. DNA of the CDR3: TGTGCCAGCAGTGTGGGGTCATTCGAGCATACGCAGTATTTT. The gene calls are TRBV25-1 and TRBJ2-3; D is ambiguous. The V end lost 4 bases, the J end lost 7 bases, and 15 bases lay between the germline ends. The CDR3 extends over 14 amino acids. Germline V gives CDR1 MGHDK, CDR2 SYGVNS.

The V gene is TRBV3-1, the J gene TRBJ2-3; 9 bases match TRBD2. This CDR3 has 19 amino acids. Trimming cost V 0 bases and J 5 bases; bases outside gene matches: 15. Germline CDR1 reads LGHDT; CDR2 reads YNNKEL (reference sequence). The CDR3 loop is CASSQDPVVEAGGLDTQYF. The CDR3 DNA follows: TGTGCCAGCAGCCAAGATCCGGTGGTAGAAGCGGGAGGATTAGATACGCAGTATTTT.

This clonotype has a handful of counts. Compared with germline, one end of the junction differs, possibly owing to a read error. The chain uses TRBV7-9 and TRBJ1-1, with TRBD1 identical over 8 bases. Per the germline V gene, CDR1 is SEHNR and CDR2 is FQNEAQ (reference sequence). The CDR3 sequence is 18 residues long. In DNA, the CDR3 is TGTGTCAGCAGCTTAGAACCAACAGGGGGTTCATGGAACACTGAAGCTTTCTTT. Translated, it gives CVSSLEPTGGSWNTEAFF.